This passage covers 28 T cell receptor beta chains from one sample sequenced in a study of identical twins' blood T cells. TCRdb redid the calling of the 5' RACE reads with MiXCR, one entry per CDR3 protein. The sample has 350,000 to 450,000 distinct CDR3 sequences; approximately 30% are singletons. Sequencing input: PBMCs. Receptors originate from a woman aged 18-49 years in good health.

In its sample, this clonotype was seen a few times. The CDR3 region is CATSSRQVRATGELFF. Written as DNA, the CDR3 is TGTGCCACCAGCTCTCGACAGGTGAGAGCCACCGGGGAGCTGTTTTTT. The chain recombines TRBV15 with TRBJ2-2, with D possibly being TRBD1 (6 bases). The CDR3 totals 16 residues. Germline loops: CDR1 LNHNV, CDR2 YYDKDF (reference sequence). V was trimmed by 5 bases and J by 4 bases, leaving 17 bases between them.

The chain recombines TRBV29-1 with TRBJ2-3, with D unresolved. Germline-derived CDR1 and CDR2 are SQVTM and ANQGSEA. V was pared by 7 bases and J by 2 bases, with 16 bases between. This CDR3 contains 14 residues. The CDR3 here is CSAFGTANTDTQYF. CDR3 coding DNA: TGCAGCGCCTTCGGTACAGCAAACACAGATACGCAGTATTTT.

V and J are TRBV6-6 and TRBJ2-1; D is unclear. Between the trimmed V and J ends, which lost 4 bases and 3 bases, there was a span of 13 bases. Germline V gene sequence: CDR1 MNHNY, CDR2 SVGAGI (reference sequence). The CDR3 runs to 15 residues. The CDR3 DNA reads as TGTGCCAGCAGTTTCAAAGGAAGTGACTACAATGAGCAGTTCTTC. Amino acids: CASSFKGSDYNEQFF.

This clonotype occurred a few times. The chain employs TRBV6-5 and TRBJ2-1; 7 nucleotides match TRBD2. V shed 3 bases and J 2 bases; nucleotides not matched to a gene: 4. This CDR3 comprises 15 residues. Germline CDR1 and CDR2: MNHEY and SVGAGI. The CDR3 is CASSYEGGPYNEQFF. The CDR3 DNA reads as TGTGCCAGCAGTTATGAGGGAGGGCCCTACAATGAGCAGTTCTTC.

In its sample, this clonotype was seen a few times. The chain recombines TRBV7-6 with TRBJ1-1; D uncertain. Germline-derived CDR1 and CDR2 are SGHVS and FNYEAQ. Trimming left V 1 base short and J 1 base short, with 10 bases between. The CDR3 length is 15 residues. The CDR3 is CASSLVAGSNTEAFF. For the CDR3, the DNA is TGTGCCAGCAGCTTAGTAGCCGGATCGAACACTGAAGCTTTCTTT.

The rearrangement uses TRBV5-1 and TRBJ2-1; 8 bases line up with TRBD1. V was pared by 4 bases and J by 15 bases, with 12 bases of the junction left unmatched. The germline V gene has CDR1 SGHRS and CDR2 YFSETQ. This CDR3 is built from 13 residues. CDR3 in DNA: TGCGCCAGCAGCGATGAACAGGGGGTTGGTTGGTTCTTC. It encodes CASSDEQGVGWFF.

The rearrangement uses TRBV27 and TRBJ1-1; D uncertain. Germline-derived CDR1 and CDR2 are MNHEY and SMNVEV (reference sequence). V was trimmed by 0 bases and J by 2 bases, leaving 10 bases between them. The length of the CDR3 is 15 residues. CDR3 in amino acids: CASSLSMVLNTEAFF. The CDR3 DNA reads TGTGCCAGCAGTTTATCGATGGTCTTAAACACTGAAGCTTTCTTT.

The chain combines TRBV5-1 with TRBJ2-7; tentatively, D is TRBD2 (6 bases). Between the trimmed V and J ends, which lost 1 base and 2 bases, there was a span of 7 bases. The germline V gene encodes CDR1 SGHRS and CDR2 YFSETQ. The CDR3 has 13 residues. CDR3 region: CASSLRGAYEQYF. In nucleotides, the CDR3 is TGCGCCAGCAGCTTGCGCGGGGCCTACGAGCAGTACTTC. Filled out from reference TRBV5-1 and TRBJ2-7, the complete variable domain reads KAGVTQTPRYLIKTRGQQVTLSCSPISGHRSVSWYQQTPGQGLQFLFEYFSETQRNKGNFPGRFSGRQFSNSRSEMNVSTLELGDSALYLCASSLRGAYEQYFGPGTRLTVT.

V is TRBV29-1 and J is TRBJ1-2; 9 nucleotides agree with TRBD1. The CDR3 sequence is 16 residues long. The germline V gene encodes CDR1 SQVTM and CDR2 ANQGSEA. V lost 1 base, J lost 4 bases, and 10 bases stayed unmatched. CDR3 sequence: CSVEVVTGGDGYGYTF. CDR3 DNA sequence: TGCAGCGTTGAAGTCGTCACAGGGGGCGACGGCTATGGCTACACCTTC.

The rearrangement joins TRBV11-2 to TRBJ2-2, with D tentatively TRBD1 (6 bases). Deletions cut 4 bases from V and 6 bases from J, with 15 bases between. Germline V gene data show CDR1 as SGHAT and CDR2 as FQNNGV. The CDR3 has 15 residues. CDR3 coding DNA: TGTGCCAGCAGCTCCCTAATCGGACAGCCCGGGGAGCTGTTTTTT. Amino acids: CASSSLIGQPGELFF. Looking up the rest from reference TRBV11-2 and TRBJ2-2 gives the full variable domain: EAGVAQSPRYKIIEKRQSVAFWCNPISGHATLYWYQQILGQGPKLLIQFQNNGVVDDSQLPKDRFSAERLKGVDSTLKIQPAKLEDSAVYLCASSSLIGQPGELFFGEGSRLTVL.

The V call is TRBV6-5, the J call TRBJ2-1; TRBD1 agrees at 7 bases. V lost 4 bases to trimming and J lost 9 bases; unmatched junction nucleotides: 6. Germline V gene lookup returns CDR1 MNHEY and CDR2 SVGAGI. The CDR3 totals 13 residues. CDR3 DNA: TGTGCCAGCAGTTCCACAGGGGAGCCTGAGCAGTTCTTC. Its protein product is CASSSTGEPEQFF.

The rearrangement uses TRBV7-9 and TRBJ1-5, with TRBD1 matching 11 bases. The CDR3 sequence is 15 residues long. Germline V CDR1 and CDR2: SEHNR, FQNEAQ (reference sequence). The J segment lost 5 bases and the V segment lost 3 bases, leaving 3 bases of the junction unmatched. In nucleotides, the CDR3 is TGTGCCAGCAGCTTGGGACAGGGGGAGTATCAGCCCCAGCATTTT. It codes for CASSLGQGEYQPQHF.

This clonotype was observed a few times. V usage is TRBV10-3 and J usage is TRBJ1-3; 7 bases align to TRBD1. The germline CDR1 and CDR2 sequences are ENHRY and SYGVKD. Losses at the gene ends were 6 bases for V and 0 bases for J; bases not matched to a gene: 17. CDR3 size: 19 residues. CDR3 residues: CAIRPRGDRETNSGNTIYF. DNA of the CDR3: TGTGCCATCAGACCCCGGGGAGACAGGGAGACGAACTCTGGAAACACCATATATTTT.

This clonotype was observed a few times. V is TRBV7-2 and J is TRBJ1-2, with D maybe TRBD1 (5 bases). CDR3 length: 16 amino acids. Germline CDR1 is SGHTA and CDR2 is FQGNSA. Trimming took 2 bases from V and 4 from J, leaving 17 bases between them. CDR3 nucleotide sequence: TGTGCCAGCAGCTTATCAGTACGAGGGGTCGCCTATGGCTACACCTTC. Amino acids: CASSLSVRGVAYGYTF.

This clonotype was observed a few times. The chain links TRBV20-1 to TRBJ1-5; D remains ambiguous. The CDR3 sequence is 12 residues long. The V gene's germline CDR1 is DFQATT and CDR2 SNEGSKA (reference sequence). The ends were cut back, 6 bases at V and 7 bases at J, with 13 bases in the middle. The CDR3 region has the DNA TGCAGTGCCTCGCCGGGCCTCCAGCCCCAGCATTTT. Translating it yields CSASPGLQPQHF.

Worth noting for this clonotype: A junction end diverges from the germline sequence, so it may reflect a read error. This chain's CDR3 is CASSPQGRINRPQHF. DNA for the CDR3: TGTGCCAGCAGCCCGCAGGGGCGAATCAATCGGCCCCAGCATTTT. This chain links TRBV3-1 with TRBJ1-5, with a possible D match to TRBD1 (6 bases). CDR3 length: 15 residues. CDR1 and CDR2 from the germline V gene are LGHDT and YNNKEL (reference sequence).

The chain has TRBV14 and TRBJ2-3; D is undetermined. Germline-derived CDR1 and CDR2 are SGHDN and FVKESK. V was cut by 0 bases and J by 7 bases, with 11 bases left in between. The CDR3 consists of 14 residues. In DNA, the CDR3 is TGTGCCAGCAGCCAAGAATTGGGATCCTATACGCAGTATTTT. It translates to CASSQELGSYTQYF.

The J gene is TRBJ1-1, the V gene TRBV10-3; D uncertain. CDR1 ENHRY and CDR2 SYGVKD come from the germline V gene. Trimming stripped 6 bases from V and 0 bases from J, with 8 bases between. The length of the CDR3 is 13 residues. The CDR3 sequence is CAIRGGMNTEAFF. In DNA form, the CDR3 reads TGTGCCATCAGGGGCGGAATGAACACTGAAGCTTTCTTT.

The chain is built from TRBV3-1 and TRBJ2-7; D remains ambiguous. Germline V gene data show CDR1 as LGHDT and CDR2 as YNNKEL (reference sequence). Trimming left V 5 bases short and J 7 bases short, with 12 bases between. The CDR3 has 12 amino acids. Here the CDR3 reads CASSSLGIEQYF. In DNA form, the CDR3 reads TGTGCCAGCAGCTCCTTGGGGATAGAGCAGTACTTC.

V and J are TRBV27 and TRBJ1-6; no definite D call. This CDR3 contains 12 residues. The V end was cut by 8 bases, the J end by 1 base, with 3 bases between. Germline lookup yields CDR1 MNHEY and CDR2 SMNVEV (reference sequence). The CDR3 region is CASGSYNSPLHF. For the CDR3, the DNA is TGTGCCAGCGGATCCTATAATTCACCCCTCCACTTT.

The chain couples TRBV6-1 to TRBJ1-1; D call uncertain. CDR1 MNHNS and CDR2 SASEGT come from the germline V gene. V lost 3 bases and J lost 0, with 14 bases in between. This CDR3 has 16 residues. CDR3 coding DNA: TGTGCCAGCAGTGACCTCGGAATCCATATGAACACTGAAGCTTTCTTT. It yields the protein CASSDLGIHMNTEAFF.

The table lists this clonotype with a few counts. This sequence joins TRBV30 and TRBJ2-1, with TRBD2 identical over 12 bases. Germline values: CDR1 GTSNPN, CDR2 SVGIG (reference sequence). V gave up 3 bases and J gave up 5 bases; unmatched junction bases: 2. The length of the CDR3 is 14 residues. The CDR3 loop reads CAWSRLAGDNEQFF. The CDR3, as DNA: TGTGCCTGGAGCCGACTAGCGGGAGACAATGAGCAGTTCTTC.

This clonotype was counted only a few times. The CDR3, as DNA: TGTGCCAGCAGCCAATCGGACTGGGGAGGGAACACCATATATTTT. Amino acids: CASSQSDWGGNTIYF. The V gene is TRBV3-1, the J gene TRBJ1-3; D is ambiguous. The germline gives CDR1 LGHDT, CDR2 YNNKEL (reference sequence). Deletions cut 2 bases from V and 7 bases from J, with 15 bases between. There are 15 residues in the CDR3.

This clonotype has a count of ten or more. The chain links TRBV20-1 to TRBJ2-3; D perhaps matches TRBD2 (5 bases). Germline V gives CDR1 DFQATT, CDR2 SNEGSKA (reference sequence). The CDR3 contains 14 residues. Trimming shortened V by 1 base and J by 4 bases, and 12 bases separated the two germline ends. CDR3 sequence reads: CSARGSRGPDTQYF. The CDR3 DNA is TGCAGTGCTAGAGGGAGTCGAGGGCCAGATACGCAGTATTTT.

The sample holds a few counts of this clonotype. The rearrangement links TRBV20-1 to TRBJ2-1, with D possibly being TRBD2 (5 bases). The CDR3 contains 14 residues. V gave up 0 bases and J gave up 10 bases, with 16 bases separating them. In germline, CDR1 is DFQATT, CDR2 SNEGSKA (reference sequence). CDR3 coding DNA: TGCAGTGCTAGAGATCAAAGAGCTAGCCGCGAGCAGTTCTTC. It is translated as CSARDQRASREQFF.

This clonotype was seen many times. The chain employs TRBV29-1 and TRBJ2-7; 7 nucleotides agree with TRBD2. Unmatched junction bases numbered 4, after V lost 7 bases and J lost 4 bases. Germline V gene lookup returns CDR1 SQVTM and CDR2 ANQGSEA. The CDR3 has 11 amino acids. CDR3 DNA sequence: TGCAGCGCGGGGAGGGAGTACGAGCAGTACTTC. It translates to CSAGREYEQYF.

This clonotype has just a few counts. This chain uses TRBV2 with TRBJ1-5; no definite D call. The germline CDR1 and CDR2 sequences are SNHLY and FYNNEI. This CDR3 has 13 residues. The V and J ends lost 4 bases and 6 bases respectively, with 10 bases between them. CDR3: CASSGQFGQPQHF. The DNA of the CDR3 is TGTGCCAGCAGTGGCCAATTCGGTCAGCCCCAGCATTTT.

The rearrangement uses TRBV29-1 and TRBJ2-1, with D possibly called TRBD1 or TRBD2 (6 bases each). Germline CDR1 and CDR2: SQVTM and ANQGSEA. This CDR3 spans 12 amino acids. CDR3 coding DNA: TGCGCTTTGGGGGGCGCTGGGAATGAGCAGTTCTTC. Translated: CALGGAGNEQFF.